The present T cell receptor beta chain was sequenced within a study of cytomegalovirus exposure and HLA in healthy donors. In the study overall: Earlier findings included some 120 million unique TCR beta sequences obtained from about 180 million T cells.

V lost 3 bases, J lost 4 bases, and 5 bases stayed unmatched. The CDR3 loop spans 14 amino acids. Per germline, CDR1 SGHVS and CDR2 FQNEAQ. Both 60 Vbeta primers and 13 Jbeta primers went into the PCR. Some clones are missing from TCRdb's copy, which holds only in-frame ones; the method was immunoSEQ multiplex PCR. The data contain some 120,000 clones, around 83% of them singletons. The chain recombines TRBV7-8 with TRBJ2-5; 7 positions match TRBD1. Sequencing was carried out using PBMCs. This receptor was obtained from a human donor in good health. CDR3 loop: CASSLVRGLETQYF. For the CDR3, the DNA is TGTGCCAGCAGCTTGGTGAGGGGGCTAGAGACCCAGTACTTC.